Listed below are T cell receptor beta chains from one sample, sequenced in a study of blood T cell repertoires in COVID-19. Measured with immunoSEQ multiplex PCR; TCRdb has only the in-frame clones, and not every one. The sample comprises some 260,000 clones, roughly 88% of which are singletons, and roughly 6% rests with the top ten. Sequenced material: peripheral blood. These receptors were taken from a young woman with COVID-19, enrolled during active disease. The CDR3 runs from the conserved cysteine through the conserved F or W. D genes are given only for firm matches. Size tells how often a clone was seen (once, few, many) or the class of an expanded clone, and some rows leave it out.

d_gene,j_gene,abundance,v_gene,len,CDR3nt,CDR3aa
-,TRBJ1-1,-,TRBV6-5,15,TGTGCCAGCACTGCAGAGGGGGATATGAACACTGAAGCTTTCTTT,CASTAEGDMNTEAFF
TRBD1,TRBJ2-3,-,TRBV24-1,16,TGTGCCACCAGTGATTTTAGTACAGGGGTCACAGATACGCAGTATTTT,CATSDFSTGVTDTQYF
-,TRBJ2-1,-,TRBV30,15,TGTGCCTGGGGAGGGACTGCCAGCTCCTACAATGAGCAGTTCTTC,CAWGGTASSYNEQFF
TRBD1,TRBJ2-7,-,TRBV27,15,TGTGCCAGCAGCCTCGCTATTGGGACAGGGTACGAGCAGTACTTC,CASSLAIGTGYEQYF
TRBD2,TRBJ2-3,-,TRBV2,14,TGTGCCAGCAGGGGGACTAGCGGGACGGATACGCAGTATTTT,CASRGTSGTDTQYF
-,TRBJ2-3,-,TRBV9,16,TGTGCCAGCAGCCCAAGCGGCCGTGGTGGTACAGATACGCAGTATTTT,CASSPSGRGGTDTQYF
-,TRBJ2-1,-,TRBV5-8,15,TGTGCCAGCAGCTTGGTAGGGGCCACGGCCAATGAGCAGTTCTTC,CASSLVGATANEQFF
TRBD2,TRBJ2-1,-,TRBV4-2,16,TGTGCCAGCAGCGTGACCGGGACTAGCCCCTACAATGAGCAGTTCTTC,CASSVTGTSPYNEQFF
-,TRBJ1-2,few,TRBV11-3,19,TGTGCCAGCAGCCGTACTGGGCCCCCCATCCTAGCAGGGGACTATGGCTACACCTTC,CASSRTGPPILAGDYGYTF
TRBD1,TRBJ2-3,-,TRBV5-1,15,TGCGCCAGCAGCTTGGAGGGACAGGGTCCCGATACGCAGTATTTT,CASSLEGQGPDTQYF
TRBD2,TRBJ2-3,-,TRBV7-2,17,TGTGCCAGCAGCTTAGTAGGGACTAGCGGGGGCCGCGATACGCAGTATTTT,CASSLVGTSGGRDTQYF
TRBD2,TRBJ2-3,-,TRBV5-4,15,TGTGCCAGCAGCGGGACTAGACAGGGCACAGATACGCAGTATTTT,CASSGTRQGTDTQYF
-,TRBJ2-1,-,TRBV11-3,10,TGTGCCAGCATCCCAGGTGAGCAGTTCTTC,CASIPGEQFF
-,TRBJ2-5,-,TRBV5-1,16,TGCGCCAGCAGCCTAAGGCGAGCGAACGTCCAAGAGACCCAGTACTTC,CASSLRRANVQETQYF
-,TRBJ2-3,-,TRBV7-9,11,TGTGCCAGCACCCAAATGGATACGCAGTATTTT,CASTQMDTQYF
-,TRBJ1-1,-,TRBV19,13,TGTGCCAGTACGCTCAGAGGGGGGGCCGAAGCTTTCTTT,CASTLRGGAEAFF
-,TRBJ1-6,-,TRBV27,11,TGTGCCAGGACAGCATATTCACCCCTCCACTTT,CARTAYSPLHF
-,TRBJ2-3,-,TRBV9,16,TGTGCCAGCAGCGTATTCCCGAGTAACGATATAGATACGCAGTATTTT,CASSVFPSNDIDTQYF
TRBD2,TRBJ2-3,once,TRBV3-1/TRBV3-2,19,TGTGCCAGCAGCCAAGATATCCCTCTGAAGGGACTAGCGGCAGATACGCAGTATTTT,CASSQDIPLKGLAADTQYF
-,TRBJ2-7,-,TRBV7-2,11,TGTGCCAGCAGCTGGGGGGAAGAGCAGTACTTC,CASSWGEEQYF
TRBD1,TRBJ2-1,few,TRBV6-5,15,TGTGCCAGCACTCAGGGGGACAGCAACTACAATGAGCAGTTCTTC,CASTQGDSNYNEQFF
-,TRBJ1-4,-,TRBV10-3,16,TGTGCCATCAGCGGCGAGGGCCTCTCAACTAATGAAAAACTGTTTTTT,CAISGEGLSTNEKLFF
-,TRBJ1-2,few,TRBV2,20,TGTGCCAGCTACAGGCGGGGGCCCGCAATAGCCACCCCCGGAAACTATGGCTACACCTTC,CASYRRGPAIATPGNYGYTF
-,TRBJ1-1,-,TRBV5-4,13,TGTGCCAGCAGCTTCCCCGGGACAATCGAAGCTTTCTTT,CASSFPGTIEAFF
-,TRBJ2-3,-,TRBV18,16,TGTGCCAGCTCTCTTCTTAGAGCCGGGGGCACAGATACGCAGTATTTT,CASSLLRAGGTDTQYF
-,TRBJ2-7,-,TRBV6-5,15,TGTGCCAGCAGTTACTCAGGGGTTCTCCCCACCGAGCAGTACTTC,CASSYSGVLPTEQYF
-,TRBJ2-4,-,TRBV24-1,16,TGTGCCACCAGTGAGCAGGGGCGCGGGGCCAAAAACATTCAGTACTTC,CATSEQGRGAKNIQYF
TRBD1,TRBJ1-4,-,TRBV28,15,TGTGCCAGCAGTCTGAGGACAGGGGAGATTGAAAAACTGTTTTTT,CASSLRTGEIEKLFF
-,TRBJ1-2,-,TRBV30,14,TGTGCCTGGAGGGGGACTTTGTCCAAGGATGGCTACACCTTC,CAWRGTLSKDGYTF
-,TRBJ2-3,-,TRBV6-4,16,TGTGCCAGCAGTGACTCGGGGGGAAAGGGCACAGATACGCAGTATTTT,CASSDSGGKGTDTQYF
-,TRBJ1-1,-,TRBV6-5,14,TGTGCCAGCACCCCCCCGGGGGGTGTTGGTGAAGCTTTCTTT,CASTPPGGVGEAFF